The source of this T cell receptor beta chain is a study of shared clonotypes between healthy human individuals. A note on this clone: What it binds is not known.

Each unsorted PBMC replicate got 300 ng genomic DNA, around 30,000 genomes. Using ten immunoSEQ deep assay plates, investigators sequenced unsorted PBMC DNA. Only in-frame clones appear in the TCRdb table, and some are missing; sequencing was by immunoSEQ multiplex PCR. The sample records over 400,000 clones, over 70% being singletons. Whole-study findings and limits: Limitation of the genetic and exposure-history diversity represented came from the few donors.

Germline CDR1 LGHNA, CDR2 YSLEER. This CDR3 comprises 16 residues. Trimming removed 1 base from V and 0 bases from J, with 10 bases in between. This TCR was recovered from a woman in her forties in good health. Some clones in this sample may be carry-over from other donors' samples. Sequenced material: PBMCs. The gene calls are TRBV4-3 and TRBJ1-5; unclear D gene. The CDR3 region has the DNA TGCGCCAGCAGCCAAGGTTACGGGTATAGCAATCAGCCCCAGCATTTT. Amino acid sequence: CASSQGYGYSNQPQHF.